These 13 T cell receptor beta chains were sequenced from one sample in a study of liver allograft versus peripheral blood T cells. Study-wide context: A comparison was made between T cell receptor repertoires in transplanted livers and those in recipients' peripheral blood.

TCRdb analysed the reads with MiXCR anew, one entry per CDR3 protein. The data show approximately 9,000 distinct CDR3 sequences, with around 20% seen just once and 1% to 1.5% held by the top ten. The receptors originated from a human patient who had a liver transplant. Some T cells could come from the graft donor.

The chain has TRBV19 and TRBJ1-5; maybe TRBD1 (5 bases). The CDR3 is 14 amino acids. Germline V gives CDR1 LNHDA, CDR2 SQIVND (reference sequence). V was trimmed by 5 bases and J by 8 bases, leaving 16 bases between them. This chain's CDR3 is CASSPLGEVKPQHF. The CDR3 bases are TGTGCCAGTAGTCCTCTGGGGGAGGTAAAGCCCCAGCATTTT.

This clonotype was detected ten times or more. The genes are TRBV7-2 and TRBJ1-4; perhaps TRBD1 as D (5 bases). In germline, CDR1 is SGHTA, CDR2 FQGNSA. V was pared by 3 bases and J by 8 bases, with 13 bases between. The CDR3 runs to 14 residues. Written as DNA, the CDR3 is TGTGCCAGCAGCTTTCAGGGAAGTGGAGAAAAACTGTTTTTT. Protein product: CASSFQGSGEKLFF.

By share, this clonotype counts as medium-sized. This rearrangement joins TRBV18 to TRBJ1-3; D gene uncertain. This CDR3 region has 15 residues. Trimming left V 6 bases short and J 8 bases short, with 20 bases between. Germline lookup yields CDR1 KGHSH and CDR2 LQKENI. This CDR3 reads CASSRLTWVQDTIYF. Written as DNA, the CDR3 is TGTGCCAGCTCGCGATTAACTTGGGTCCAGGACACCATATATTTT.

This clonotype is labeled medium-sized (0.01 to 0.1%). V and J are TRBV7-2 and TRBJ1-3; 7 nucleotides line up with TRBD1. Germline V gene lookup returns CDR1 SGHTA and CDR2 FQGNSA. The CDR3 covers 14 residues. The trim removed 5 bases at V and 5 bases at J, leaving 6 bases unmatched. The CDR3 sequence is CASSLDRSRNTIYF. CDR3 coding DNA: TGTGCCAGCAGCCTGGACAGGTCTCGAAACACCATATATTTT.

The table lists this clonotype with many counts. The chain carries TRBV15 and TRBJ1-4, with 7 bases identical to TRBD1. Germline trimming cut 1 base from V and 8 bases from J; bases unmatched to any gene: 7. Germline CDR1 reads LNHNV; CDR2 reads YYDKDF (reference sequence). CDR3 length: 15 residues. The CDR3 DNA sequence: TGTGCCACCAGCAGAGTAGGGGGCGCAGGAGAAAAACTGTTTTTT. This translates into CATSRVGGAGEKLFF.

The CDR3 spells CASSYTGTAGNTIYF. CDR3 coding DNA: TGTGCCAGCAGTTATACCGGGACGGCCGGGAACACCATATATTTT. V usage is TRBV12-3 or TRBV12-4 and J usage is TRBJ1-3; D might be TRBD1 (5 bases). V gave up 4 bases and J gave up 7 bases, with 17 bases separating them. The CDR3 spans 15 residues.

The chain is built from TRBV19 and TRBJ2-7, with TRBD2 matching over 8 bases. Germline assignment: CDR1 LNHDA and CDR2 SQIVND (reference sequence). The ends lost 6 bases at V and 1 base at J; junction bases unmatched: 11. The CDR3 spans 16 residues. Written as DNA, the CDR3 is TGTGCCAGTAGCGATCTCGGCGGGGGGCATTCCTACGAGCAGTACTTC. As protein: CASSDLGGGHSYEQYF.

This clonotype was found many times. This CDR3 is CASSKPGDYGYTF. The CDR3 DNA sequence: TGTGCCAGCAGCAAACCAGGGGACTATGGCTACACCTTC. The V call is TRBV7-3, the J call TRBJ1-2; the D gene is possibly TRBD1 (6 bases). The CDR3 sequence is 13 residues long. Trimming took 5 bases from V and 3 from J, leaving 10 bases between them. The V gene's germline CDR1 is SGHTA and CDR2 FQGTGA.

Turning to this clonotype: A much larger clone sits a single nucleotide away, making a read error possible. This sequence joins TRBV19 and TRBJ1-5; 7 positions agree with TRBD1. The CDR3 is 16 residues long. V was clipped by 3 bases and J by 0 bases; unmatched bases: 5. Per germline, CDR1 LNHDA and CDR2 SQIVND (reference sequence). In nucleotides, the CDR3 is TGTGCCAGTAGTATTGGGACAGCGGGTAGCAATCAGCCCCAGCATTTT. Amino acids: CASSIGTAGSNQPQHF.

The rearrangement links TRBV28 to TRBJ1-5, with D perhaps matching TRBD1 (5 bases). CDR3 length: 14 amino acids. Looked up from germline, CDR1 is MDHEN and CDR2 is SYDVKM. Trimming removed 8 bases at V and 3 bases at J, with 14 bases between. The CDR3 coding sequence is TGTGCCAGCGTACAGGTTGGGAACAATCAGCCCCAGCATTTT. Translation: CASVQVGNNQPQHF.

This clonotype is labeled as medium-sized (0.01 to 0.1%). The chain has TRBV19 and TRBJ1-5; 12 positions agree with TRBD1. V trimming: 4 bases; J trimming: 9 bases; junction bases outside the gene matches: 10. Germline values: CDR1 LNHDA, CDR2 SQIVND (reference sequence). The CDR3 runs to 16 residues. The CDR3 sequence is CASSTRDRGQVGPQHF. DNA for the CDR3: TGTGCCAGTAGTACCCGGGACAGGGGGCAGGTAGGGCCCCAGCATTTT.

By share, this clonotype ranks as medium-sized. This chain links TRBV18 with TRBJ1-5; TRBD1 is a possible D gene (5 bases). The length of the CDR3 is 13 residues. Germline V gene lookup returns CDR1 KGHSH and CDR2 LQKENI. The germline V and J ends were trimmed by 5 bases and 1 base, with 6 bases remaining between them. This CDR3 is CASSRDSNQPQHF. CDR3 in DNA: TGTGCCAGCTCAAGGGACAGCAATCAGCCCCAGCATTTT.

This clonotype is medium-sized in the sample. This rearrangement joins TRBV6-1 to TRBJ1-6, with 8 bases matching TRBD1. Looked up from germline, CDR1 is MNHNS and CDR2 is SASEGT. V was clipped by 4 bases and J by 10 bases; unmatched bases: 9. This CDR3 contains 15 residues. The CDR3 nucleotides read TGTGCCAGCAGTGCCTCAGGGGGCGTTCAATCACCCCTCCACTTT. It encodes CASSASGGVQSPLHF.